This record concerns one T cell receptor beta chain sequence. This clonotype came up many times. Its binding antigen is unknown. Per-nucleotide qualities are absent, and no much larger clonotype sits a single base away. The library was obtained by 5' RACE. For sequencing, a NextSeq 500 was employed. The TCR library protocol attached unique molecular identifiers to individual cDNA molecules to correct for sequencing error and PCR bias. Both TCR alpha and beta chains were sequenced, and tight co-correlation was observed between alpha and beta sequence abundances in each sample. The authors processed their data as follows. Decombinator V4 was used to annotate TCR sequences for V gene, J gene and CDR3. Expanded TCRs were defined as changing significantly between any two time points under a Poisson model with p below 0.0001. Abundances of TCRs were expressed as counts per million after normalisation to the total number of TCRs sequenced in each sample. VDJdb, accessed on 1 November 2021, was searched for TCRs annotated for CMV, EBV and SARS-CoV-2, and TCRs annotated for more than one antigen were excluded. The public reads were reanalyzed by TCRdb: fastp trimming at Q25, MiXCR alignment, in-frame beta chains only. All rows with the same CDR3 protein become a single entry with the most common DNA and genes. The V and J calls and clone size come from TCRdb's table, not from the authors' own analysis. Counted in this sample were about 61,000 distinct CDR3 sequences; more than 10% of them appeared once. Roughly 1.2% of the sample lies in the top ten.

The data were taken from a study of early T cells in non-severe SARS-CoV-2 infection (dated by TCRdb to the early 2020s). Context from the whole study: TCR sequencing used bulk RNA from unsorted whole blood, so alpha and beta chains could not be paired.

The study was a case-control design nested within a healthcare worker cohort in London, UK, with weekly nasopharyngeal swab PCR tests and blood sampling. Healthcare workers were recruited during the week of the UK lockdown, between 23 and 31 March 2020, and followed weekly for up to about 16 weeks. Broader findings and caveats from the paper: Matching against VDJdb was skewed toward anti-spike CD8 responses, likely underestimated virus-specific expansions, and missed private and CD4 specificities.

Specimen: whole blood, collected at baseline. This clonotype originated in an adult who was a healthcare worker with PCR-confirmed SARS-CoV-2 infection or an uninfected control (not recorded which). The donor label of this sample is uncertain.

In nucleotides, the sequence is TGCGCCAGCAGCTTGGGTGGAGCCTCCTACAATGAGCAGTTCTTC. This sequence encodes CASSLGGASYNEQFF. The sequence is built from TRBV5-1 and TRBJ2-1; no D segment can be confidently identified. The CDR1 and CDR2 encoded by the germline V gene are SGHRS and YFSETQ. Trimming takes 0 bases from V and 0 bases from J, and the germline ends sit 7 bases apart. The CDR3 has 15 amino acids, counting the end cysteine and phenylalanine. The sequence is cut down to CDR3 DNA, 45 bases in frame from base 1.